The 7 T cell receptor beta chains given below trace back to one sample, sequenced in a study of blood T cell repertoires in COVID-19. Libraries were prepared by immunoSEQ multiplex PCR; TCRdb keeps only in-frame clonotypes and omits some of them. Among about 230,000 clones listed, around 80% were seen once. The sequencing input was peripheral blood. The receptors originated from a man aged 40-50 years who had recovered from COVID-19.

This sequence joins TRBV5-1 and TRBJ2-2; the D is unclear. Trimming left V 6 bases short and J 1 base short, with 4 bases between. The CDR3 covers 12 residues. Germline V gene lookup returns CDR1 SGHRS and CDR2 YFSETQ. The CDR3 spells CASTRNTGELFF. CDR3 nucleotide sequence: TGCGCCAGCACGCGGAACACCGGGGAGCTGTTTTTT.

The chain couples TRBV24-1 to TRBJ1-6; 7 nucleotides line up with TRBD1. The CDR3 is 18 amino acids. V gave up 0 bases and J gave up 7 bases; unmatched junction bases: 11. Germline assignment: CDR1 KGHDR and CDR2 SFDVKD. The CDR3 region has the DNA TGTGCCACCAGTGATTTGCCTTTAAGGACAGGAGAGAATTCACCCCTCCACTTT. This gives the protein CATSDLPLRTGENSPLHF.

Worth noting for this clone: This sample also contains other DNA sequences that code for the same CDR3. This rearrangement joins TRBV6-2 or TRBV6-3 to TRBJ1-1; D not certain. The CDR3 has 12 amino acids. Trimming took off 2 bases at V and 4 bases at J, with 5 bases between the two ends. Germline CDR1 and CDR2: MNHEY and SVGEGT. CDR3 sequence (DNA): TGTGCCAGCAGTTACCCGTCCACTGAAGCTTTCTTT. Amino acid sequence: CASSYPSTEAFF.

In its sample, this clone was seen once. The chain has TRBV25-1 and TRBJ2-2, with D possibly matching TRBD2 (7 bases). Germline loops: CDR1 MGHDK, CDR2 SYGVNS. V dropped 3 bases and J dropped 1 base, with 15 bases sitting between them. The CDR3 consists of 17 residues. CDR3 region: CASSDVKGGLNTGELFF. The CDR3 DNA follows: TGTGCCAGCAGTGACGTGAAGGGGGGGCTGAACACCGGGGAGCTGTTTTTT.

The V and J genes are TRBV7-9 and TRBJ2-2, with a weak D call TRBD2 (7 bases). Trimming took off 0 bases at V and 7 bases at J, with 15 bases between the two ends. Germline values: CDR1 SEHNR, CDR2 FQNEAQ (reference sequence). This CDR3 is 16 amino acids long. CDR3 loop: CASSLARGGADGELFF. The DNA for the CDR3 is TGTGCCAGCAGCTTAGCTCGCGGGGGCGCAGACGGGGAGCTGTTTTTT.

CDR3 protein: CASSRYQETQYF. In DNA form, the CDR3 reads TGTGCCAGCAGTCGGTACCAAGAGACCCAGTACTTC. The chain combines TRBV12-3 or TRBV12-4 with TRBJ2-5; D is unresolved. The CDR3 covers 12 residues. The ends were cut back, 5 bases at V and 0 bases at J, with 4 bases in the middle.

This clone was detected once. This chain connects TRBV30 to TRBJ2-2, with 8 bases lining up with TRBD2. CDR1 is GTSNPN and CDR2 is SVGIG in the germline V gene (reference sequence). This CDR3 comprises 15 residues. J lost 7 bases, V lost 6 bases, and 13 bases had no gene match. The CDR3 loop is CACPLGRGGFGELFF. CDR3 nucleotide sequence: TGTGCCTGTCCCCTCGGGAGGGGGGGTTTCGGGGAGCTGTTTTTT.